A single sample is the source of the 10 T cell receptor beta chains below, sequenced in a study of regulatory T cells in long-lasting Graves disease. Time point: newly diagnosed GD, antithyroid drugs for less than 3 months. PBMCs provided the RNA from which the TCR library was made. Through Arm-PCR of CDR3 regions and iRepertoire HTBI primers, TCR beta libraries were built. Via MiXCR, TCRdb re-called the multiplex PCR reads, giving one row per CDR3 protein. The sample contains approximately 350,000 distinct CDR3 sequences, 10% to 15% of which appear only once. The sample was also linked to a second study, of T cells in Graves' hyperthyroidism and ophthalmopathy.

The specimen comprised peripheral blood mononuclear cells (PBMCs), sampled at new diagnosis, from a patient treated with antithyroid drugs. Receptor source: a woman in her late teens or twenties with Graves disease.

This clonotype was detected many times. This chain joins TRBV7-2 and TRBJ1-5; no clear D. V gave up 0 bases and J gave up 3 bases, with 6 bases separating them. This CDR3 spans 14 amino acids. From germline, CDR1 is SGHTA and CDR2 FQGNSA. The CDR3 nucleotides are TGTGCCAGCAGCTTAGCTGTGTACAATCAGCCCCAGCATTTT. This codes for CASSLAVYNQPQHF.

This chain connects TRBV20-1 to TRBJ1-1, with D maybe TRBD1 (6 bases). Germline lookup yields CDR1 DFQATT and CDR2 SNEGSKA (reference sequence). The CDR3 has 12 residues. Between the trimmed V and J ends, which lost 4 bases and 4 bases, there was a span of 10 bases. The CDR3 is CSAKQGSTEAFF. CDR3 DNA: TGCAGTGCTAAACAGGGAAGCACTGAAGCTTTCTTT.

This clonotype was recorded a few times. This chain joins TRBV6-4 and TRBJ2-1; 7 bases fit TRBD1. V was pared by 5 bases and J by 8 bases, with 9 bases of the junction left unmatched. Germline V gene lookup returns CDR1 MRHNA and CDR2 SNTAGT. This CDR3 has 14 amino acids. The CDR3 sequence: CASSRQGTSHEQFF. CDR3 DNA: TGTGCCAGCAGTAGACAGGGAACAAGTCATGAGCAGTTCTTC.

J is TRBJ1-1 and V is TRBV20-1, with a weak D call TRBD1 (6 bases). Trimming left V 6 bases short and J 1 base short, with 15 bases between. Germline assignment: CDR1 DFQATT and CDR2 SNEGSKA (reference sequence). The CDR3 runs to 14 residues. The CDR3 nucleotides read TGCAGTGCCATAAGGACAGAAACGAACACTGAAGCTTTCTTT. As protein: CSAIRTETNTEAFF.

The table lists this clonotype with many counts. The V call is TRBV7-6, the J call TRBJ2-1; 8 bases match TRBD2. The germline CDR1 and CDR2 sequences are SGHVS and FNYEAQ. The CDR3 loop spans 19 amino acids. Trimming cost V 2 bases and J 2 bases; bases outside gene matches: 14. The CDR3 loop reads CASSLPIIAGRRTYNEQFF. DNA of the CDR3: TGTGCCAGCAGCTTACCGATTATAGCGGGGCGTCGTACCTACAATGAGCAGTTCTTC.

This clonotype was seen only a few times. The V gene is TRBV19, the J gene TRBJ2-1; unclear D gene. This CDR3 is 15 amino acids long. Per the germline V gene, CDR1 is LNHDA and CDR2 is SQIVND (reference sequence). V was shortened by 3 bases and J by 5 bases, with 14 bases between the two germline ends. The CDR3 loop reads CASSMRRAYHNEQFF. The CDR3 DNA sequence: TGTGCCAGTAGTATGAGACGGGCGTACCACAATGAGCAGTTCTTC. The entire variable domain, with the rest obtained from reference TRBV19 and TRBJ2-1, is as follows: DGGITQSPKYLFRKEGQNVTLSCEQNLNHDAMYWYRQDPGQGLRLIYYSQIVNDFQKGDIAEGYSVSREKKESFPLTVTSAQKNPTAFYLCASSMRRAYHNEQFFGPGTRLTVL.

J is TRBJ1-1 and V is TRBV24-1; 7 positions match TRBD1. This CDR3 contains 12 residues. Per the germline V gene, CDR1 is KGHDR and CDR2 is SFDVKD. J gave up 7 bases and V 5 bases, and 3 bases lay outside the gene matches. The CDR3 bases are TGTGCCACCAGTGGAACAGGGGATGAAGCTTTCTTT. It encodes CATSGTGDEAFF.

This clonotype was seen at least ten times. The J gene is TRBJ2-3, the V gene TRBV7-2; 9 nucleotides align to TRBD2. The CDR3 contains 15 residues. The germline V gene encodes CDR1 SGHTA and CDR2 FQGNSA. Trimming removed 1 base from V and 1 base from J; junction bases left unmatched: 0. For the CDR3, the DNA is TGTGCCAGCAGCTTAGAGCGGGGGGGCACAGATACGCAGTATTTT. Translated: CASSLERGGTDTQYF.

This clonotype was found a few times. The V call is TRBV11-3, the J call TRBJ1-5; D remains unclear. Trimming took off 1 base at V and 0 bases at J, with 4 bases between the two ends. The germline V gene encodes CDR1 SGHNT and CDR2 YENEEA. The CDR3 loop spans 14 amino acids. CDR3 nucleotides: TGTGCCAGCAGCTTAGTGGTTAGCAATCAGCCCCAGCATTTT. This encodes CASSLVVSNQPQHF.

This clonotype was recorded at least ten times. The rearrangement joins TRBV9 to TRBJ1-2; weak D call: TRBD1 (5 bases). The CDR3 runs to 15 residues. Trimming took off 3 bases at V and 6 bases at J, with 18 bases between the two ends. Germline assignment: CDR1 SGDLS and CDR2 YYNGEE. CDR3 DNA: TGTGCCAGCAGCGCGCGAGGGGCAACTGACGATGGCTACACCTTC. Its protein is CASSARGATDDGYTF.